One sample yielded the 21 T cell receptor beta chains listed below, sequenced in a study of T cells after yellow fever vaccination. TCRdb redid the calling of the 5' RACE reads with MiXCR, one entry per CDR3 protein. The data show 450,000 to 650,000 distinct CDR3 sequences, with around an eighth seen just once and roughly 13% held by the top ten. Sequencing used PBMCs, obtained on the day of the yellow fever booster vaccination. These TCRs come from a man younger than 40 who received the YFV17D yellow fever vaccine.

The chain uses TRBV6-1 and TRBJ2-5; 8 bases are shared with TRBD1. This CDR3 spans 13 amino acids. The germline gives CDR1 MNHNS, CDR2 SASEGT. The V and J ends lost 5 bases and 13 bases, in that order; junction bases with no gene match: 12. The CDR3 DNA reads TGTGCCAGCAGTCAGGCCGCGACAGGGGAGTTGTACTTC. It encodes CASSQAATGELYF.

V usage is TRBV4-3 and J usage is TRBJ2-1; 8 bases map to TRBD1. Germline V CDR1 and CDR2: LGHNA, YSLEER. Trimming cost V 2 bases and J 5 bases; bases outside gene matches: 5. There are 15 residues in the CDR3. The CDR3 is CASSQRMTGDNEQFF. In nucleotides, the CDR3 is TGCGCCAGCAGCCAACGAATGACAGGGGACAATGAGCAGTTCTTC.

The chain carries TRBV28 and TRBJ2-3; D is tentatively TRBD1 or TRBD2 (5 bases each). This CDR3 spans 18 amino acids. Trimming left V 3 bases short and J 2 bases short, with 21 bases between. The germline V gene has CDR1 MDHEN and CDR2 SYDVKM. The chain's CDR3 is CASSLSKGPPGITDTQYF. DNA for the CDR3: TGTGCCAGCAGTTTGAGTAAGGGACCGCCTGGGATCACAGATACGCAGTATTTT.

This sequence joins TRBV5-1 and TRBJ2-1, with 11 bases that match TRBD1. This CDR3 is 16 amino acids long. Germline V gene lookup returns CDR1 SGHRS and CDR2 YFSETQ. V was pared by 6 bases and J by 9 bases, with 14 bases of the junction left unmatched. In DNA, the CDR3 is TGCGCCAGCACCAAAAATTCCGGGACAGGGGGTAGTGAGCAGTTCTTC. Translated: CASTKNSGTGGSEQFF.

There are a few counts of this clonotype. The J gene is TRBJ2-1, the V gene TRBV30, with D perhaps given as TRBD1 or TRBD2 (5 bases each). V gave up 3 bases and J gave up 2 bases, with 14 bases separating them. Per the germline V gene, CDR1 is GTSNPN and CDR2 is SVGIG (reference sequence). The CDR3 covers 15 residues. The CDR3 reads CAWRWSEGPYNEQFF. In DNA form, the CDR3 reads TGTGCCTGGAGGTGGAGCGAGGGACCCTACAATGAGCAGTTCTTC.

V gene TRBV7-2 combines with J gene TRBJ2-5, with 9 nucleotides matching TRBD2. The CDR3 spans 14 residues. CDR1 is SGHTA and CDR2 is FQGNSA in the germline V gene. V gave up 6 bases and J gave up 4 bases; unmatched junction bases: 6. The CDR3 DNA is TGTGCCAGCAGGGGTATACTAGCGGGAGAGACCCAGTACTTC. Translated: CASRGILAGETQYF.

This clonotype has only a few counts. V is TRBV5-4 and J is TRBJ2-4, with 9 bases fitting TRBD1. The CDR3 extends over 15 amino acids. V gave up 2 bases and J gave up 7 bases; unmatched junction bases: 7. CDR1 and CDR2 from the germline V gene are SGHNT and YYREEE (reference sequence). This CDR3 is CASSLGPGQGNIQYF. The CDR3, as DNA: TGTGCCAGCAGCTTAGGGCCGGGACAGGGCAACATTCAGTACTTC.

CDR3 in amino acids: CSKTTWDRGRDTQYF. The CDR3 DNA sequence: TGCAGTAAAACTACCTGGGACAGGGGCCGCGATACGCAGTATTTT. The rearrangement uses TRBV29-1 and TRBJ2-3, with 10 bases matching TRBD1. CDR3 length: 15 residues. The germline V gene has CDR1 SQVTM and CDR2 ANQGSEA.

The table lists this clonotype with a few counts. V gene TRBV30 combines with J gene TRBJ2-1; unclear D gene. Germline V lookup: CDR1 GTSNPN, CDR2 SVGIG (reference sequence). This CDR3 region has 11 residues. V shed 0 bases and J shed 8 bases, with 5 bases lying between them. The CDR3: CAWSVGDEQFF. CDR3 DNA: TGTGCCTGGAGTGTCGGCGATGAGCAGTTCTTC.

This clonotype has just a few counts. V is TRBV18 and J is TRBJ1-1; D is uncertain. Trimming cost V 3 bases and J 4 bases, with 12 bases left between them. CDR1 is KGHSH, CDR2 LQKENI, per germline. The CDR3 consists of 14 residues. CDR3: CASSPPLPGTEAFF. The CDR3, as DNA: TGTGCCAGCTCACCGCCACTACCAGGCACTGAAGCTTTCTTT.

V gene TRBV12-3 or TRBV12-4 combines with J gene TRBJ2-1; weak D call: TRBD2 (5 bases). This CDR3 has 16 amino acids. Trimming removed 5 bases from V and 2 bases from J, with 16 bases in between. CDR3 sequence: CASSARTGRAYNEQFF. The CDR3 nucleotides read TGTGCCAGCAGTGCCCGGACGGGAAGGGCCTACAATGAGCAGTTCTTC.

This clonotype was counted many times. The V call is TRBV12-3 or TRBV12-4, the J call TRBJ2-7; D ambiguous. The germline V and J ends were trimmed by 2 bases and 6 bases, with 5 bases remaining between them. The CDR3 is 11 residues long. The CDR3 bases are TGTGCCAGCAGTTTATACGCCGAGCAGTACTTC. It yields the protein CASSLYAEQYF.

This chain connects TRBV20-1 to TRBJ2-3, with D uncertain. The CDR3 runs 14 residues. CDR1 DFQATT and CDR2 SNEGSKA come from the germline V gene (reference sequence). Trimming shortened V by 4 bases and J by 0 bases, and 11 bases separated the two germline ends. The CDR3 region has the DNA TGCAGTGCTACGATTCCCGCTAGCACAGATACGCAGTATTTT. It yields the protein CSATIPASTDTQYF.

This clonotype was detected ten times or more. V is TRBV12-3 or TRBV12-4 and J is TRBJ2-3; 7 nucleotides align to TRBD2. V trimming: 8 bases; J trimming: 1 base; junction bases outside the gene matches: 9. The length of the CDR3 is 15 residues. CDR3 bases: TGTGCCAGCGGGACCCTTCGGGGGGGCACAGATACGCAGTATTTT. This translates into CASGTLRGGTDTQYF.

This clonotype turned up a few times. The gene calls are TRBV11-2 and TRBJ2-5, with D unresolved. Germline V gene lookup returns CDR1 SGHAT and CDR2 FQNNGV. The CDR3 has 14 residues. The V end was cut by 5 bases, the J end by 6 bases, with 16 bases between. CDR3: CASSPEPGAQTQYF. In DNA, the CDR3 is TGTGCCAGCAGCCCCGAACCGGGTGCGCAGACCCAGTACTTC.

This clonotype occurred a few times. The chain joins TRBV10-3 to TRBJ2-1; 12 bases map to TRBD2. The V segment lost 8 bases and the J segment 7 bases; nucleotides outside the gene matches: 6. This CDR3 spans 14 amino acids. Germline assignment: CDR1 ENHRY and CDR2 SYGVKD. The CDR3 sequence is CAIAGTSGQNEQFF. The CDR3 DNA reads as TGTGCCATCGCCGGGACTAGCGGGCAGAATGAGCAGTTCTTC.

The CDR3 region is CATGGSSSYYEQYF. As DNA, the CDR3 is TGTGCCACCGGCGGGAGCTCGTCGTACTACGAGCAGTACTTC. This chain connects TRBV10-3 to TRBJ2-7; 7 bases align to TRBD2. The CDR3 spans 14 residues. CDR1 ENHRY and CDR2 SYGVKD come from the germline V gene. V dropped 10 bases and J dropped 3; count of bases not matched to a gene: 12.

This clonotype was detected only a few times. The V call is TRBV7-8, the J call TRBJ2-2, with 8 bases fitting TRBD2. This CDR3 is 14 amino acids long. Trimming at V came to 8 bases and at J to 0 bases, leaving 2 bases not matched to a gene. Germline V gene data show CDR1 as SGHVS and CDR2 as FQNEAQ. CDR3 sequence (DNA): TGTGCCAGCTTTAGCGGGACGAACACCGGGGAGCTGTTTTTT. As protein: CASFSGTNTGELFF.

There are a few counts of this clonotype. The V gene is TRBV6-4, the J gene TRBJ2-1; possible D gene TRBD2, 7 bases. The V end lost 3 bases, the J end lost 7 bases, and 10 bases lay between the germline ends. Germline CDR1 is MRHNA and CDR2 is SNTAGT. The CDR3 has 13 residues. The CDR3, as DNA: TGTGCCAGCAGTGAAGGGGGGGTGAATGAGCAGTTCTTC. Protein product: CASSEGGVNEQFF.

The chain uses TRBV19 and TRBJ1-1; no firm D call. Trimming took 8 bases from V and 4 from J, leaving 5 bases between them. CDR1 and CDR2 (germline): LNHDA, SQIVND (reference sequence). CDR3 size: 10 residues. The CDR3 loop is CASGLTEAFF. The DNA for the CDR3 is TGTGCCAGTGGGCTCACTGAAGCTTTCTTT.

The chain carries TRBV5-5 and TRBJ2-5; 10 bases map to TRBD2. V lost 5 bases to trimming and J lost 5 bases; unmatched junction nucleotides: 9. CDR1 and CDR2 from the germline V gene are SGHKS and YYEKEE (reference sequence). The CDR3 is 15 residues long. CDR3 sequence reads: CASRGPGLAYETQYF. The CDR3 DNA reads TGTGCCAGCAGGGGACCGGGACTAGCGTATGAGACCCAGTACTTC.